This TCR beta chain was recorded in a study of regulatory T cells in long-lasting Graves disease. This clonotype came up many times. For TCR beta, libraries came from iRepertoire HTBI primers and Arm-PCR of CDR3 regions. TCRdb recomputed calls from the multiplex PCR reads with MiXCR, one row per CDR3 protein. This table holds approximately 540,000 distinct CDR3 sequences, around 12% found once. The V gene end was trimmed by 1 base and the J gene end by 6 bases; junction bases not matched to a gene: 9. CDR1 and CDR2 (germline): SGHAT, FQNNGV. This CDR3 has 15 residues. Time point in this sample: newly diagnosed GD, antithyroid drugs for less than 3 months. Making the TCR library involved RNA that had been extracted from PBMCs. These data were likewise used in another study, on T cells in Graves' hyperthyroidism and ophthalmopathy. That study adds: TCR CDR3 underwent first-round RT-PCR with the HTBI primer set.

The TCR originated in a woman aged 25 to 39 with Graves disease. This sequence joins TRBV11-2 and TRBJ2-7; 7 bases are shared with TRBD2. Sequenced material: peripheral blood mononuclear cells (PBMCs), taken at new diagnosis, from a patient treated with antithyroid drugs. The CDR3 reads CASSLVAGAKREQYF. The CDR3 nucleotides are TGTGCCAGCAGCTTAGTCGCGGGAGCTAAGCGCGAGCAGTACTTC.